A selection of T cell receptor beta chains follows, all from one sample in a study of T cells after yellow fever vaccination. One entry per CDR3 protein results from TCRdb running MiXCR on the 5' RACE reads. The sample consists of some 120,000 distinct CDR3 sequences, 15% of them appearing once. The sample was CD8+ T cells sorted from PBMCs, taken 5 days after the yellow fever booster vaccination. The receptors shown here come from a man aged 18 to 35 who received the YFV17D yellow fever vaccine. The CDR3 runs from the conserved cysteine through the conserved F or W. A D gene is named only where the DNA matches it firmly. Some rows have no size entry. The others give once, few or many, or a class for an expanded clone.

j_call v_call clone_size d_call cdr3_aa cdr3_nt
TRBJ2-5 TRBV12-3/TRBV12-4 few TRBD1 CASRPGQGGESQETQYF TGTGCCAGCAGGCCGGGACAGGGAGGGGAGAGCCAAGAGACCCAGTACTTC
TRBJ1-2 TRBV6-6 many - CASSSLGPNYGYTF TGTGCCAGCAGTTCGCTAGGACCTAACTATGGCTACACCTTC
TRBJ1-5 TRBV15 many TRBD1 CATSRDLSGQGATFGQPQHF TGTGCCACCAGCAGAGATCTCAGCGGACAGGGGGCCACTTTCGGTCAGCCCCAGCATTTT
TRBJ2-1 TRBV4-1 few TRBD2 CASSQAPSGGTYNEQFF TGCGCCAGCAGCCAAGCCCCTAGCGGGGGAACCTACAATGAGCAGTTCTTC
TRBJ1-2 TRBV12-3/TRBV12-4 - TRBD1 CASTLGQFYGYTF TGTGCCAGCACCCTGGGACAGTTCTATGGCTACACCTTC
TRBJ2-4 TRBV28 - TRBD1 CASSLWRTGAKNIQYF TGTGCCAGCAGTTTATGGAGGACAGGGGCCAAAAACATTCAGTACTTC
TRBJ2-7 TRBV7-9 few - CASSDSSYEQYF TGTGCCAGCAGCGACAGCTCCTACGAGCAGTACTTC
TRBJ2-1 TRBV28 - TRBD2 CASSPSGGGNEQFF TGTGCCAGCAGCCCTAGCGGGGGGGGGAATGAGCAGTTCTTC
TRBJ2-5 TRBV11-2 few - CASSAEGVLQYF TGTGCCAGCAGCGCCGAGGGGGTACTCCAGTACTTC
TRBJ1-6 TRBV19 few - CASSTHPPEGSSPLHF TGTGCCAGTAGTACTCACCCGCCCGAGGGTAGTTCACCCCTCCACTTT
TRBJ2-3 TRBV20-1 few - CSAPPDTQYF TGCAGTGCTCCTCCAGATACGCAGTATTTT
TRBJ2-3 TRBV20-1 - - CSASGGSTDTQYF TGCAGTGCTAGTGGGGGGAGCACAGATACGCAGTATTTT
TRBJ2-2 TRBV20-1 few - CSAKNTGELFF TGCAGTGCGAAGAACACCGGGGAGCTGTTTTTT
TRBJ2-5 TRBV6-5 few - CASSYGGAQETQYF TGTGCCAGCAGTTACGGAGGGGCCCAAGAGACCCAGTACTTC
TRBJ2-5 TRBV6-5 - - CASSYMETQYF TGTGCCAGCAGTTACATGGAGACCCAGTACTTC
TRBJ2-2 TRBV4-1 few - CASSRTPGADGELFF TGCGCCAGCAGCCGTACACCGGGGGCCGACGGGGAGCTGTTTTTT
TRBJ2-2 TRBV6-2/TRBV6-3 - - CASSYSGGAHTGELFF TGTGCCAGCAGTTACAGCGGTGGGGCACACACCGGGGAGCTGTTTTTT
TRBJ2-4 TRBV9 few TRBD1 CASSVGTGKPQYF TGTGCCAGCAGCGTAGGGACAGGGAAGCCTCAGTACTTC
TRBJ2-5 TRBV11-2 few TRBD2 CASGRTSGDQETQYF TGTGCCAGCGGACGGACTAGCGGTGACCAAGAGACCCAGTACTTC
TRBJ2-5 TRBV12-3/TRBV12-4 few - CASRGGLKQETQYF TGTGCCAGCAGGGGTGGACTTAAGCAAGAGACCCAGTACTTC
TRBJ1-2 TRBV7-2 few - CAVPQGNYGYTF TGTGCCGTGCCACAGGGTAACTATGGCTACACCTTC
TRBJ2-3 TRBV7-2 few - CASSLGITSTDTQYF TGTGCCAGCAGCTTAGGAATAACAAGCACAGATACGCAGTATTTT
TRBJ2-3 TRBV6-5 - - CASNPGAFTDTQYF TGTGCCAGCAATCCGGGGGCTTTCACAGATACGCAGTATTTT